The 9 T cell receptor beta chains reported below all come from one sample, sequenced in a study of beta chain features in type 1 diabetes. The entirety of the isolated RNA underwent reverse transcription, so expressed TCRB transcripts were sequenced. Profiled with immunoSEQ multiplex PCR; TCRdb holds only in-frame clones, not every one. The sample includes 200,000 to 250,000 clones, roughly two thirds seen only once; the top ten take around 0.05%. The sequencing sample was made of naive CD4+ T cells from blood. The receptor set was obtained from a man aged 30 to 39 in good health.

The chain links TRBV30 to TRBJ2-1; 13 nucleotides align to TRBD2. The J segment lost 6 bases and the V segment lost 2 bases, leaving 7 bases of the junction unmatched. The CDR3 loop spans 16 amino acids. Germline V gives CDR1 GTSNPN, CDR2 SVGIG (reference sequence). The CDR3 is CAWSPPGLAGFNEQFF. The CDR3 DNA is TGTGCCTGGAGTCCCCCGGGACTAGCGGGATTCAATGAGCAGTTCTTC.

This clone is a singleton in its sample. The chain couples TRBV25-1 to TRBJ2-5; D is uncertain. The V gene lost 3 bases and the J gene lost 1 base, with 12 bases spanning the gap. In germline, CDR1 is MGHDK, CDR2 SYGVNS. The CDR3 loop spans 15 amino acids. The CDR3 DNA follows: TGTGCCAGCAGTGATTTTAAGGAACTCCAAGAGACCCAGTACTTC. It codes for CASSDFKELQETQYF.

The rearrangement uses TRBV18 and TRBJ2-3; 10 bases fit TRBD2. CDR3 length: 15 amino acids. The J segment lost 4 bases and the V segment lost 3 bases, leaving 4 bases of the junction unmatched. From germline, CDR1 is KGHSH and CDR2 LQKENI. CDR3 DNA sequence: TGTGCCAGCTCACCGGCCAGCGGGGGGGCAGATACGCAGTATTTT. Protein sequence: CASSPASGGADTQYF.

In nucleotides, the CDR3 is TGTGCCAGCAGCCAAGCGACAGGGCTTGTGGAGACCCAGTACTTC. Encoded protein: CASSQATGLVETQYF. The chain has TRBV4-2 and TRBJ2-5, with 7 bases matching TRBD1. Germline V gene sequence: CDR1 LGHNA, CDR2 YNFKEQ. The CDR3 runs 15 residues. The ends lost 1 base at V and 5 bases at J; junction bases unmatched: 7.

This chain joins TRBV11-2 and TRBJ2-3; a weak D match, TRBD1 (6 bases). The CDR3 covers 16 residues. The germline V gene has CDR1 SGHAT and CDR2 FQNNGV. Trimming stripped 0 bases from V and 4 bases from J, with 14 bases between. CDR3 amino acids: CASSLERQGIADTQYF. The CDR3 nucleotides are TGTGCCAGCAGCTTAGAGAGGCAGGGGATTGCAGATACGCAGTATTTT.

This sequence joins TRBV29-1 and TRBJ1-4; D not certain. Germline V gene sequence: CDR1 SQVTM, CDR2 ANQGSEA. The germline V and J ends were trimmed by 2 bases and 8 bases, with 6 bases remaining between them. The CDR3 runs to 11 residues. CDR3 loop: CSVEIDEKLFF. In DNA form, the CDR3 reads TGCAGCGTTGAAATCGACGAAAAACTGTTTTTT.

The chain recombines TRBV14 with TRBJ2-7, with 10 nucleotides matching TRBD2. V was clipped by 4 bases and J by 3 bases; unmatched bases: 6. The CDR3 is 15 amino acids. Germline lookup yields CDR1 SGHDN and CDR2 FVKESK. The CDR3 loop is CASSREAGGNYEQYF. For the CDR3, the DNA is TGTGCCAGCAGCCGGGAAGCGGGGGGGAACTACGAGCAGTACTTC.

The DNA for the CDR3 is TGTGCCAGCAGGGGTCTGGTTAGCACAGATACGCAGTATTTT. Amino acid sequence: CASRGLVSTDTQYF. The chain links TRBV27 to TRBJ2-3, with no clear D. This CDR3 is 14 amino acids long. V dropped 6 bases and J dropped 0 bases, with 10 bases sitting between them. Per the germline V gene, CDR1 is MNHEY and CDR2 is SMNVEV (reference sequence).

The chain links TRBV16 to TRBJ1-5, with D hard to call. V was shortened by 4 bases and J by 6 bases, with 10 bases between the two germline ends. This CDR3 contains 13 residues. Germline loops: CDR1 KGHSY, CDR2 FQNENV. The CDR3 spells CASSPALSQPQHF. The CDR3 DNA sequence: TGTGCCAGCAGCCCGGCCCTAAGTCAGCCCCAGCATTTT.